This TCR beta chain came from a study of T cell repertoires in cytomegalovirus infection. Across the whole study: Used in the study were CMV epitopes, some recently identified and HLA-C-restricted, others well-studied and HLA-B-restricted. Matching HLA type, along with CMV infection, was indicated by public TCR beta signatures. Study findings and constraints: Dominant in the ex vivo response were TCR beta clonotypes restricted by HLA-C and specific for CMV.

MiXCR, run by TCRdb on the reads, gives a single entry per CDR3 protein. The table records about 70,000 distinct CDR3 sequences, 20% to 25% of them present only once. V was shortened by 7 bases and J by 2 bases, with 5 bases between the two germline ends. The CDR3 runs 12 residues. The germline gives CDR1 SEHNR, CDR2 FQNEAQ (reference sequence). This clonotype was counted at least ten times. Antigen specificity is unknown. The V gene is TRBV7-9, the J gene TRBJ1-4, with unresolved D. The clonotype originates from a human donor in good health (CMV status not recorded). Some clones in this sample may be carry-over from other donors' samples. The material was CD8+ T cells from cultured PBMCs, obtained from culture after CMV antigen stimulation. CDR3 bases: TGTGCCAGCACCCCCACTAATGAAAAACTGTTTTTT. Protein: CASTPTNEKLFF.